This T cell receptor (beta chain) was obtained from a study of blood T cell repertoires in COVID-19. Study summary: The United States, Italy and Spain supplied acute and convalescent COVID-19 samples. Sources were T cells, B-cell-depleted T cells, or PBMCs; the material itself was cDNA or gDNA.

Original methodology: Reference gene primer amplification in the assay estimated nucleated cell counts. The data were produced by immunoSEQ multiplex PCR, yet TCRdb's version contains in-frame clones alone and is incomplete. V, J and clone size are those of that table, while D and trimming were read from the DNA. In the table there are about 200,000 clones, 82% of which are singletons. V shed 5 bases and J shed 8 bases, with 15 bases lying between them. CDR3 length: 13 residues. Germline values: CDR1 MNHEY, CDR2 SVGEGT. Self-reported history from a screening survey and questionnaire set each donor's cohort.

This rearrangement joins TRBV6-2 or TRBV6-3 to TRBJ1-2; D is ambiguous. This TCR was recovered from a woman in her sixties with acute COVID-19. Source material: PBMCs or T cells enriched from blood (not recorded which). The CDR3 sequence is CASSQQKAGGYTF. As DNA, the CDR3 is TGTGCCAGCAGTCAACAAAAGGCAGGCGGCTACACCTTC.